A selection of T cell receptor beta chains follows, all from one sample in a study of blood T cell repertoires in COVID-19. The protocol was immunoSEQ multiplex PCR, while the TCRdb copy is restricted to in-frame clones and leaves out a portion. The table records around 160,000 clones, approximately 91% of them present only once. Sequenced input: peripheral blood. The receptors originated from a human donor in a cohort sampled during active COVID-19. The CDR3 runs from the conserved cysteine through the conserved F or W. Each record gives: clone size, D gene, V gene, J gene, CDR3 DNA, CDR3 protein. The D gene is left open where the match is weak. Clone size appears in some rows only: once, few, many, or a class for an expanded clone.

clone_size: .
d_call: TRBD2
v_call: TRBV7-3
j_call: TRBJ2-7
cdr3_nt: TGTGCCAGCAGCTTGATGGGAGGGAAGGGCTACGAGCAGTACTTC
cdr3_aa: CASSLMGGKGYEQYF

clone_size: .
d_call: TRBD2
v_call: TRBV6-4
j_call: TRBJ2-1
cdr3_nt: TGTGCCAGCAGTGCCGGACTAGCGGGCTCCTACAATGAGCAGTTCTTC
cdr3_aa: CASSAGLAGSYNEQFF

clone_size: .
d_call: .
v_call: TRBV4-3
j_call: TRBJ2-2
cdr3_nt: TGCGCCAGCAGCCAAGATAGGCCGGGCACCGGGGAGCTGTTTTTT
cdr3_aa: CASSQDRPGTGELFF

clone_size: once
d_call: .
v_call: TRBV4-3
j_call: TRBJ2-3
cdr3_nt: TGCGCCAGCAGCCAAGAGAGGACACCCACAGATACGCAGTATTTT
cdr3_aa: CASSQERTPTDTQYF

clone_size: .
d_call: .
v_call: TRBV5-5
j_call: TRBJ2-7
cdr3_nt: TGTGCCAGCAGCCTAACCCCGGGCTACGAGCAGTACTTC
cdr3_aa: CASSLTPGYEQYF

clone_size: .
d_call: TRBD1
v_call: TRBV19
j_call: TRBJ2-7
cdr3_nt: TGTGCCAGTAGTATAGGGACAGGGGTCGACGAGCAGTACTTC
cdr3_aa: CASSIGTGVDEQYF

clone_size: .
d_call: TRBD1
v_call: TRBV19
j_call: TRBJ1-1
cdr3_nt: TGTGCCAGCCTAAACAGGGGTCAACGAGTCACTGAAGCTTTCTTT
cdr3_aa: CASLNRGQRVTEAFF

clone_size: .
d_call: .
v_call: TRBV7-2
j_call: TRBJ2-7
cdr3_nt: TGTGCCAGCAGATCCGACAGGCGAACCTACGAGCAGTACTTC
cdr3_aa: CASRSDRRTYEQYF

clone_size: .
d_call: TRBD1
v_call: TRBV20-1
j_call: TRBJ1-5
cdr3_nt: TGCAGTGCTAGTCCTTTTGGCAGGGGGCTTAATCAGCCCCAGCATTTT
cdr3_aa: CSASPFGRGLNQPQHF

clone_size: .
d_call: TRBD1
v_call: TRBV9
j_call: TRBJ2-5
cdr3_nt: TGTGCCAGCAGCGGAGGGACAGGGAACCGCGAGACCCAGTACTTC
cdr3_aa: CASSGGTGNRETQYF

clone_size: .
d_call: .
v_call: TRBV28
j_call: TRBJ1-1
cdr3_nt: TGTGCCAGCAGTCTACGATCGGGGTCCACTGAAGCTTTCTTT
cdr3_aa: CASSLRSGSTEAFF

clone_size: .
d_call: TRBD1
v_call: TRBV27
j_call: TRBJ1-6
cdr3_nt: TGTGCCAGCAGTTTCGGACAGGGGGCATATTCACCCCTCCACTTT
cdr3_aa: CASSFGQGAYSPLHF

clone_size: few
d_call: .
v_call: TRBV18
j_call: TRBJ1-3
cdr3_nt: TGTGCCAGCTCACCACGACAGAACTCTGGAAACACCATATATTTT
cdr3_aa: CASSPRQNSGNTIYF

clone_size: .
d_call: TRBD1
v_call: TRBV5-1
j_call: TRBJ2-3
cdr3_nt: TGCGCCAGCAGCTTGGCCAGGCAGGGGGCGACAGATACGCAGTATTTT
cdr3_aa: CASSLARQGATDTQYF

clone_size: .
d_call: TRBD2
v_call: TRBV30
j_call: TRBJ2-7
cdr3_nt: TGTGCCTGGAGCATAACTAGCGGGAGTAGCGAGCAGTACTTC
cdr3_aa: CAWSITSGSSEQYF

clone_size: .
d_call: .
v_call: TRBV30
j_call: TRBJ2-5
cdr3_nt: TGTGGGTACGGTTACCAAGAGACCCAGTACTTC
cdr3_aa: CGYGYQETQYF

clone_size: once
d_call: TRBD1
v_call: TRBV7-9
j_call: TRBJ2-1
cdr3_nt: TGTGCCAGCAGCCTGGGGACAGCCTCCTACAATGAGCAGTTCTTC
cdr3_aa: CASSLGTASYNEQFF

clone_size: .
d_call: .
v_call: TRBV5-6
j_call: TRBJ2-3
cdr3_nt: TGTGCCAGCAGCTTGGTGGGCGCTGATACGCAGTATTTT
cdr3_aa: CASSLVGADTQYF

clone_size: .
d_call: .
v_call: TRBV28
j_call: TRBJ2-5
cdr3_nt: TGTGCCAGCAGCTCCCCACTTACAGGGACCAAAGAGACCCAGTACTTC
cdr3_aa: CASSSPLTGTKETQYF

clone_size: .
d_call: .
v_call: TRBV28
j_call: TRBJ1-5
cdr3_nt: TGTGCCAGCAGCTCGATCTGGGGAGGGGTTTTTCAGCCCCAGCATTTT
cdr3_aa: CASSSIWGGVFQPQHF

clone_size: once
d_call: .
v_call: TRBV9
j_call: TRBJ2-3
cdr3_nt: TGTGCCAGCAGCGCCAGAACACAGAGCACAGATACGCAGTATTTT
cdr3_aa: CASSARTQSTDTQYF

clone_size: .
d_call: .
v_call: TRBV7-2
j_call: TRBJ2-2
cdr3_nt: TGTGCCAGCAGCCCGACAACACGCACCGGGGAGCTGTTTTTT
cdr3_aa: CASSPTTRTGELFF

clone_size: .
d_call: TRBD2
v_call: TRBV12-3/TRBV12-4
j_call: TRBJ2-5
cdr3_nt: TGTGCCAGCACTCGGGGGGTTCAAGAGACCCAGTACTTC
cdr3_aa: CASTRGVQETQYF

clone_size: once
d_call: TRBD2
v_call: TRBV13
j_call: TRBJ2-1
cdr3_nt: TGTGCCAGCAGCTCCCTGACTAGCGGGGGGCCCGGGGAGCAGTTCTTC
cdr3_aa: CASSSLTSGGPGEQFF

clone_size: .
d_call: TRBD1
v_call: TRBV4-3
j_call: TRBJ1-1
cdr3_nt: TGCGCCAGCAGCCAGGGACAGGGAATGAACACTGAAGCTTTCTTT
cdr3_aa: CASSQGQGMNTEAFF

clone_size: .
d_call: TRBD1
v_call: TRBV18
j_call: TRBJ2-1
cdr3_nt: TGTGCCAGCTCCACGACAGGGGGTCACAATGAGCAGTTCTTC
cdr3_aa: CASSTTGGHNEQFF

clone_size: once
d_call: .
v_call: TRBV19
j_call: TRBJ1-4
cdr3_nt: TGTGCCAGTAGTATTCCAAAGAGAGGTGAAAAACTGTTTTTT
cdr3_aa: CASSIPKRGEKLFF

clone_size: .
d_call: .
v_call: TRBV7-9
j_call: TRBJ1-2
cdr3_nt: TGTGCCAGCAGTCCTATGCCCTATGGCTACACCTTC
cdr3_aa: CASSPMPYGYTF

clone_size: once
d_call: .
v_call: TRBV28
j_call: TRBJ1-6
cdr3_nt: TGTGCCAGCAGTTTGTCCCTCTTTAGTTCCTATAATTCACCCCTCCACTTT
cdr3_aa: CASSLSLFSSYNSPLHF

clone_size: .
d_call: .
v_call: TRBV6-4
j_call: TRBJ1-2
cdr3_nt: TGTGCCAGCAGCCCCTCGGGAGGGGAAGACTATGGCTACACCTTC
cdr3_aa: CASSPSGGEDYGYTF

clone_size: .
d_call: .
v_call: TRBV14
j_call: TRBJ2-1
cdr3_nt: TGTGCCAGCAGCCCGGGGGATGGGGTAGGCTACAATGAGCAGTTCTTC
cdr3_aa: CASSPGDGVGYNEQFF

clone_size: .
d_call: TRBD1
v_call: TRBV7-9
j_call: TRBJ2-7
cdr3_nt: TGTGCCAGCAGCCCTACGGGACAGGGGTACGAGCAGTACTTC
cdr3_aa: CASSPTGQGYEQYF

clone_size: .
d_call: TRBD1
v_call: TRBV11-2
j_call: TRBJ1-1
cdr3_nt: TGTGCCAGCAGCTCTTGGGGACAGGGGGCCGGCACTGAAGCTTTCTTT
cdr3_aa: CASSSWGQGAGTEAFF

clone_size: .
d_call: .
v_call: TRBV30
j_call: TRBJ1-6
cdr3_nt: TGTGCCTGGAGTGTGGGAGGTTCACCCCTCCACTTT
cdr3_aa: CAWSVGGSPLHF

clone_size: few
d_call: TRBD1
v_call: TRBV7-8
j_call: TRBJ1-1
cdr3_nt: TGTGCCAGCAGCACAGGGGGCCCGGACACTGAAGCTTTCTTT
cdr3_aa: CASSTGGPDTEAFF

clone_size: once
d_call: TRBD2
v_call: TRBV4-2
j_call: TRBJ2-3
cdr3_nt: TGTGCCAGCAGCCTCTTCGATAGCGGGAGTCGGGCAGATACGCAGTATTTT
cdr3_aa: CASSLFDSGSRADTQYF

clone_size: .
d_call: TRBD1
v_call: TRBV5-6
j_call: TRBJ1-3
cdr3_nt: TGTGCCAGCAGCGAAGACAGGGGGCGAAGGAACACCATATATTTT
cdr3_aa: CASSEDRGRRNTIYF

clone_size: .
d_call: TRBD2
v_call: TRBV30
j_call: TRBJ2-1
cdr3_nt: TGTGCCTGGAGCCTCACTAGCGGGAGTTACAATGAGCAGTTCTTC
cdr3_aa: CAWSLTSGSYNEQFF

clone_size: .
d_call: TRBD2
v_call: TRBV6-6
j_call: TRBJ2-5
cdr3_nt: TGTGCCAGCAGTAGGGCAGGATCGGGAGGGACGGAGACCCAGTACTTC
cdr3_aa: CASSRAGSGGTETQYF

clone_size: .
d_call: .
v_call: TRBV30
j_call: TRBJ2-5
cdr3_nt: TGTGCCTGGAGTGTAGGCCAGGAAGAGACCCAGTACTTC
cdr3_aa: CAWSVGQEETQYF

clone_size: .
d_call: .
v_call: TRBV7-2
j_call: TRBJ1-6
cdr3_nt: TGTGCCAGCAGCACAAACCCCAGGGGTTGGACACCCCTCCACTTT
cdr3_aa: CASSTNPRGWTPLHF